Listed here are 17 T cell receptor beta chains from one sample, sequenced in a study of blood T cell repertoires in COVID-19. Assay used: immunoSEQ multiplex PCR; TCRdb lists only in-frame clones, some missing. Of 400,000 to 450,000 clones listed, around nine tenths were seen once; the top ten hold around 0.92%. Sequencing was performed on peripheral blood. These receptors all stem from a man aged 18 to 29 with COVID-19, enrolled during active disease.

This clone was seen once. The chain employs TRBV5-4 and TRBJ2-1; the match to TRBD2 covers 15 bases. The CDR3 length is 17 residues. J lost 4 bases, V lost 5 bases, and 7 bases had no gene match. Per the germline V gene, CDR1 is SGHNT and CDR2 is YYREEE (reference sequence). CDR3 nucleotide sequence: TGTGCCAGCAGACCCGGGACTAGCGGGGGGCTATACAATGAGCAGTTCTTC. This codes for CASRPGTSGGLYNEQFF.

This chain joins TRBV19 and TRBJ1-5; the match to TRBD1 covers 11 bases. Germline V gene data show CDR1 as LNHDA and CDR2 as SQIVND (reference sequence). The CDR3 spans 15 residues. J lost 4 bases, V lost 7 bases, and 6 bases had no gene match. The CDR3 DNA follows: TGTGCCAGTATCAAGGACAGGGGGCAAAATCAGCCCCAGCATTTT. Translated, it gives CASIKDRGQNQPQHF. The variable domain in full, with the rest retrieved from reference TRBV19 and TRBJ1-5, is DGGITQSPKYLFRKEGQNVTLSCEQNLNHDAMYWYRQDPGQGLRLIYYSQIVNDFQKGDIAEGYSVSREKKESFPLTVTSAQKNPTAFYLCASIKDRGQNQPQHFGDGTRLSIL.

The chain is built from TRBV4-1 and TRBJ2-3; the D gene is possibly TRBD2 (7 bases). The V gene's germline CDR1 is MGHRA and CDR2 YSYEKL. The CDR3 totals 18 residues. The germline V and J ends were trimmed by 2 bases and 3 bases, with 21 bases remaining between them. The CDR3 sequence is CASSQMGGGQAVTDTQYF. The DNA for the CDR3 is TGCGCCAGCAGCCAAATGGGAGGGGGACAAGCAGTGACAGATACGCAGTATTTT.

The gene calls are TRBV19 and TRBJ2-7; possibly TRBD2 for D (6 bases). This CDR3 is 14 amino acids long. Germline V gives CDR1 LNHDA, CDR2 SQIVND (reference sequence). V lost 3 bases and J lost 5, with 14 bases in between. The CDR3 region is CASSIAGSSNEQYF. In DNA, the CDR3 is TGTGCCAGTAGTATCGCGGGGAGTAGCAACGAGCAGTACTTC. Full variable domain (rest looked up from reference TRBV19 and TRBJ2-7): DGGITQSPKYLFRKEGQNVTLSCEQNLNHDAMYWYRQDPGQGLRLIYYSQIVNDFQKGDIAEGYSVSREKKESFPLTVTSAQKNPTAFYLCASSIAGSSNEQYFGPGTRLTVT.

This chain links TRBV7-9 with TRBJ2-1; D is perhaps TRBD1 (5 bases). The germline V gene has CDR1 SEHNR and CDR2 FQNEAQ (reference sequence). V was shortened by 2 bases and J by 7 bases, with 18 bases between the two germline ends. The CDR3 loop spans 16 amino acids. This chain's CDR3 is CASSLLQGNFPNEQFF. CDR3 nucleotides: TGTGCCAGCAGCTTATTGCAGGGCAACTTTCCAAATGAGCAGTTCTTC.

The chain recombines TRBV19 with TRBJ1-5; D ambiguous. V shed 4 bases and J shed 0 bases, with 10 bases lying between them. The CDR3 runs 15 residues. Germline values: CDR1 LNHDA, CDR2 SQIVND (reference sequence). In DNA, the CDR3 is TGTGCCAGTAGTAGGAGACTAAATAGCAATCAGCCCCAGCATTTT. Translated: CASSRRLNSNQPQHF.

The chain employs TRBV6-1 and TRBJ1-6; D ambiguous. V was shortened by 1 base and J by 13 bases, with 11 bases between the two germline ends. CDR1 and CDR2 (germline): MNHNS, SASEGT. The CDR3 spans 13 residues. In DNA form, the CDR3 reads TGTGCCAGCAGTGAAGGGTACTACTATCCCCTCCACTTT. This translates into CASSEGYYYPLHF.

The gene calls are TRBV7-9 and TRBJ2-5; 9 nucleotides agree with TRBD1. With 2 bases clipped from V and 4 bases from J, the junction kept 8 bases outside the gene matches. CDR3 length equals 16 residues. Germline values: CDR1 SEHNR, CDR2 FQNEAQ (reference sequence). The CDR3 here is CASSLSGTGSAETQYF. In DNA, the CDR3 is TGTGCCAGCAGCTTATCCGGGACAGGGTCGGCAGAGACCCAGTACTTC. Looking up the rest from reference TRBV7-9 and TRBJ2-5 gives the full variable domain: DTGVSQNPRHKITKRGQNVTFRCDPISEHNRLYWYRQTLGQGPEFLTYFQNEAQLEKSRLLSDRFSAERPKGSFSTLEIQRTEQGDSAMYLCASSLSGTGSAETQYFGPGTRLLVL.

Notes on this clone: Other DNA variants within this sample encode the same CDR3. The chain links TRBV24-1 to TRBJ1-2; no definite D call. Trimming stripped 3 bases from V and 2 bases from J, with 3 bases between. This CDR3 has 12 residues. Looked up from germline, CDR1 is KGHDR and CDR2 is SFDVKD. The CDR3 protein is CATSDLNYGYTF. The CDR3 DNA follows: TGTGCCACCAGTGATCTAAACTATGGCTACACCTTC.

The chain is built from TRBV5-4 and TRBJ2-7; tentatively, D is TRBD1 (6 bases). Germline CDR1 is SGHNT and CDR2 is YYREEE (reference sequence). This CDR3 has 16 amino acids. The ends were cut back, 4 bases at V and 3 bases at J, with 20 bases in the middle. As DNA, the CDR3 is TGTGCCAGCAGCCACCCCGGCAGGGGCACGATCTACGAGCAGTACTTC. Its translation is CASSHPGRGTIYEQYF.

CDR3 nucleotides: TGTGCCAGTAGTTATCAAATCGAGTACGAGCAGTACTTC. It yields the protein CASSYQIEYEQYF. The rearrangement uses TRBV19 and TRBJ2-7; D uncertain. Looked up from germline, CDR1 is LNHDA and CDR2 is SQIVND (reference sequence). This CDR3 spans 13 amino acids. Trimming cost V 5 bases and J 4 bases, with 12 bases left between them.

This chain uses TRBV5-1 with TRBJ2-6; 11 bases are shared with TRBD2. The V and J ends lost 0 bases and 0 bases, in that order; junction bases with no gene match: 8. Germline CDR1 is SGHRS and CDR2 is YFSETQ. CDR3 length equals 20 residues. The CDR3 protein is CASSLDGRLAGFSGANVLTF. The CDR3 region has the DNA TGCGCCAGCAGCTTGGACGGCCGACTAGCGGGGTTCTCTGGGGCCAACGTCCTGACTTTC.

The chain couples TRBV29-1 to TRBJ1-1; D may be TRBD1 (5 bases). CDR3 size: 11 residues. V dropped 6 bases and J dropped 5 bases, with 10 bases sitting between them. Germline V gives CDR1 SQVTM, CDR2 ANQGSEA. The CDR3 DNA reads as TGCAGCGTAAATGGGGGGACTGAAGCTTTCTTT. Translating gives CSVNGGTEAFF. Together with reference TRBV29-1 and TRBJ1-1, the CDR3 gives the full variable domain: SAVISQKPSRDICQRGTSLTIQCQVDSQVTMMFWYRQQPGQSLTLIATANQGSEATYESGFVIDKFPISRPNLTFSTLTVSNMSPEDSSIYLCSVNGGTEAFFGQGTRLTVV.

This clone showed up just a few times. This rearrangement joins TRBV6-5 to TRBJ2-7, with TRBD1 matching over 9 bases. J was trimmed by 0 bases and V by 6 bases; bases with no gene match: 6. The germline V gene encodes CDR1 MNHEY and CDR2 SVGAGI. The CDR3 contains 15 residues. The CDR3 sequence is CASSPDRGVSYEQYF. The DNA of the CDR3 is TGTGCCAGCAGCCCAGACAGGGGGGTCTCCTACGAGCAGTACTTC.

The chain links TRBV7-2 to TRBJ2-5; D possibly corresponds to TRBD2 (6 bases). The germline V gene has CDR1 SGHTA and CDR2 FQGNSA. The CDR3 runs 14 residues. V dropped 5 bases and J dropped 5 bases, with 15 bases sitting between them. In DNA form, the CDR3 reads TGTGCCAGCAGCCTGACTGGGGGGTATGAGACCCAGTACTTC. Encoded protein: CASSLTGGYETQYF.

This chain connects TRBV15 to TRBJ1-2, with 8 positions matching TRBD1. The germline gives CDR1 LNHNV, CDR2 YYDKDF (reference sequence). The CDR3 is 15 amino acids. Unmatched junction bases numbered 2, after V lost 0 bases and J lost 2 bases. Written as DNA, the CDR3 is TGTGCCACCAGCAGAGACACAGGGGGGAACTATGGCTACACCTTC. Translation: CATSRDTGGNYGYTF.

The chain carries TRBV2 and TRBJ1-3; 7 bases are a match to TRBD1. Per germline, CDR1 SNHLY and CDR2 FYNNEI. The trim removed 6 bases at V and 2 bases at J, leaving 4 bases unmatched. The CDR3 contains 14 residues. The CDR3 DNA follows: TGTGCCAGCAGCGCAGGGGGTACTGGAAACACCATATATTTT. Translation: CASSAGGTGNTIYF.